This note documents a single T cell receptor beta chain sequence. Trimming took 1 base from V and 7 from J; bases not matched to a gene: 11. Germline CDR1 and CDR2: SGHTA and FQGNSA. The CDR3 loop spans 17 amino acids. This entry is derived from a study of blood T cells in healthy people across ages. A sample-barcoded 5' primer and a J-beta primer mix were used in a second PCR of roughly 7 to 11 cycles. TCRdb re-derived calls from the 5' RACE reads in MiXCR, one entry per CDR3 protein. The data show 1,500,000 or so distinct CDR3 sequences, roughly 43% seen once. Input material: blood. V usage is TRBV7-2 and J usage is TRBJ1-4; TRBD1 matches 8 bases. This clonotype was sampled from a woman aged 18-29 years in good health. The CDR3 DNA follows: TGTGCCAGCAGCTTAGAACCACAGGGGGAGATTGGTGAAAAACTGTTTTTT. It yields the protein CASSLEPQGEIGEKLFF.